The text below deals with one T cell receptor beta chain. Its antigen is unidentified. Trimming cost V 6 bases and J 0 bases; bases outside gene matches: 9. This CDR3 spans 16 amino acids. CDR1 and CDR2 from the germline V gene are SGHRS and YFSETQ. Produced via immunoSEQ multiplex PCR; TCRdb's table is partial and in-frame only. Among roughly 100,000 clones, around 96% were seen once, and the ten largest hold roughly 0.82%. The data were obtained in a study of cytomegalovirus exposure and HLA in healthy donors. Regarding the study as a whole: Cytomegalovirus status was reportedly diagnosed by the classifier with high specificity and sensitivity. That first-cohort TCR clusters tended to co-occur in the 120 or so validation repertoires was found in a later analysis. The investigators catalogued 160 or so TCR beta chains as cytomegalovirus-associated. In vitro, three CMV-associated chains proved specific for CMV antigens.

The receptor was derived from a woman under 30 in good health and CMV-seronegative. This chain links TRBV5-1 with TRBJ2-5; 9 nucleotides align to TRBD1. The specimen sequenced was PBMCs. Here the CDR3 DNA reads TGCGCCAGCAAACTAGGGACAGGGTCGTACCAAGAGACCCAGTACTTC. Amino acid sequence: CASKLGTGSYQETQYF.